The clone carrying this T cell receptor beta chain was found a few times. The data derive from a study of blood T cell repertoires in COVID-19. Study information: Some COVID-19 samples were acute and others convalescent; all came from the United States, Italy and Spain.

The Seattle patients, enrolled during active infection, were followed longitudinally. Authors' methods: Reference gene primer amplification in the assay estimated nucleated cell counts. Here immunoSEQ multiplex PCR was the method, and the copy in TCRdb shows in-frame clones only, minus some. That table furnishes V, J and clone size, whereas the DNA furnished D and trimming. The data contain roughly 250,000 clones, under 85% of them singletons. Sequenced: peripheral blood. This TCR derives from a human donor with COVID-19, enrolled during active disease. The donor label of this sample is uncertain.

The CDR3 protein is CASSFLSELQETQYF. The CDR3 DNA sequence: TGTGCCAGCAGTTTTCTGAGTGAACTACAAGAGACCCAGTACTTC. V gene TRBV28 combines with J gene TRBJ2-5; D is uncertain. The V end lost 3 bases, the J end lost 2 bases, and 13 bases lay between the germline ends. The CDR3 sequence is 15 residues long. Germline lookup yields CDR1 MDHEN and CDR2 SYDVKM.